This TCR beta chain was sequenced during a study of blood T cells in healthy people across ages. Looking at the study overall: T cells yielded about one barcoded beta molecule per two cells through template switching. Study observations and caveats: Greater diversity and more naive CD4+ cells were seen in long-lived donors than in aged donors.

About this clonotype: Its specificity is unknown.

V shed 1 base and J shed 1 base, with 11 bases lying between them. The CDR3 extends over 16 amino acids. Germline V gene lookup returns CDR1 KGHDR and CDR2 SFDVKD. Alongside a J-beta primer mix, a sample-barcoded 5' primer served in a second PCR lasting roughly 6 to 11 cycles. TCRdb re-called the 5' RACE reads through MiXCR, storing one row per CDR3 protein. This sample yields roughly 1.5 million distinct CDR3 sequences, of which approximately 43% are seen a single time; about 4% belongs to the top ten. Sequences were obtained from blood. The receptor was derived from a woman aged 18-35 years in good health. The genes are TRBV24-1 and TRBJ2-3; maybe TRBD2 (6 bases). The CDR3 loop is CATSDFSGGGTDTQYF. DNA of the CDR3: TGTGCCACCAGTGATTTCTCCGGGGGAGGCACAGATACGCAGTATTTT.